These T cell receptor beta chains were read from a single sample in a study of blood T cell repertoires in COVID-19. Clones were read by immunoSEQ multiplex PCR, and TCRdb kept only the in-frame ones, dropping some. This sample has 330,000 or so clones, with about 91% found just once. The sample consisted of peripheral blood. Receptors originate from a man aged 25 to 40 with COVID-19, enrolled during active disease. The CDR3 runs from the conserved cysteine through the conserved F or W. Fields, in order: J gene, V gene, CDR3 protein.

TRBJ1-1 TRBV29-1 CSVERTGTKNTEAFF
TRBJ1-3 TRBV27 CASSSRQGGNTIYF
TRBJ2-1 TRBV12-5 CASGLAPKGASSYNEQFF
TRBJ2-1 TRBV24-1 CATSDTGTGYDNEQFF
TRBJ2-5 TRBV28 CASSSSGGVETQYF
TRBJ2-7 TRBV9 CASSAYAMAGAEQYF
TRBJ1-1 TRBV7-6 CASSPSPGLLNTEAFF
TRBJ2-3 TRBV10-3 CATLATDTQYF
TRBJ2-3 TRBV9 CASSVVAGGPDTQYF
TRBJ2-3 TRBV19 CASSMTGLGTDTQYF
TRBJ2-7 TRBV10-3 CATLGLAAYEQYF
TRBJ2-1 TRBV27 CASSQPGQGYNEQFF
TRBJ2-1 TRBV24-1 CATRYNNEQFF
TRBJ2-5 TRBV6-5 CASRPLAGSGGTQYF
TRBJ2-7 TRBV6-2/TRBV6-3 CASSYPTSSYEQYF
TRBJ1-1 TRBV27 CASGIDSPTEAFF
TRBJ2-7 TRBV29-1 CSARSAYEQYF
TRBJ2-4 TRBV29-1 CSVALGTGRGRAKNIQYF
TRBJ1-3 TRBV25-1 CASSESRAGNTIYF
TRBJ1-5 TRBV2 CASRRGRNNQPQHF
TRBJ1-1 TRBV7-2 CASSLAELSMNTEAFF
TRBJ2-7 TRBV9 CASSVGASGDGWGYEQYF
TRBJ1-2 TRBV7-2 CASSLALGDYGYTF
TRBJ1-1 TRBV7-8 CASSLTEGQGAFF
TRBJ1-2 TRBV6-5 CASRVGAPDGSGYTF
TRBJ1-2 TRBV12-3/TRBV12-4 CASSPGQGYGYTF
TRBJ2-2 TRBV20-1 CSAPKTGELFF
TRBJ1-1 TRBV27 CASSSTTKGASTEAFF
TRBJ1-1 TRBV7-2 CASSTYRESAEAFF
TRBJ1-6 TRBV5-1 CASSLFPAVSSYNSPLHF
TRBJ1-2 TRBV9 CASSASGGFDGYTF
TRBJ1-2 TRBV7-9 CASSLAGPPGGYTF
TRBJ2-1 TRBV5-4 CASSLGDSYNEQFF
TRBJ1-5 TRBV3-1/TRBV3-2 CASSQNTRGRLEPQHF
TRBJ2-7 TRBV24-1 CATSPGQINYEQYF
TRBJ1-5 TRBV6-6 CASSYQGGNQPQHF
TRBJ2-3 TRBV19 CASSIRGQFTDTQYF
TRBJ2-7 TRBV5-6 CASASSSSYEQYF
TRBJ2-1 TRBV15 CATSRDRLAHEQFF